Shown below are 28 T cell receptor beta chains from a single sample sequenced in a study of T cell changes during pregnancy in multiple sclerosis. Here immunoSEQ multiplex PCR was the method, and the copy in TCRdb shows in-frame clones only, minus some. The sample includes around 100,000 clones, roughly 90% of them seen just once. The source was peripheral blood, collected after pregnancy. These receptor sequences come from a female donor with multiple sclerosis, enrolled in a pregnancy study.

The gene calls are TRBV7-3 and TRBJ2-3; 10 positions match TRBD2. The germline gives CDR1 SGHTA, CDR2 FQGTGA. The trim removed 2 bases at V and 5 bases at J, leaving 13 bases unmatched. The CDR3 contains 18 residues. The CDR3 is CASSLGRLAGPDKDTQYF. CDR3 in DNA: TGTGCCAGCAGCTTAGGACGACTAGCGGGTCCAGATAAAGATACGCAGTATTTT.

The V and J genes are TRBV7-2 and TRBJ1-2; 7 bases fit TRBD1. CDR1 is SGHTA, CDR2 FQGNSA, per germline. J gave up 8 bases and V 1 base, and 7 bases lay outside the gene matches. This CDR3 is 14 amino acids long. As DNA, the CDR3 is TGTGCCAGCAGCTTAGAAAAGGCAGGGGGGGGCTACACCTTC. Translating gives CASSLEKAGGGYTF.

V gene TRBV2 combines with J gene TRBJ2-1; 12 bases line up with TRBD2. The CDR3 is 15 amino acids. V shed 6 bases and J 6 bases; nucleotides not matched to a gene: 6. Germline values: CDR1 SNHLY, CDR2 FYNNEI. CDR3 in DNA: TGTGCCAGCAGAGAAACTAGCGGGGGGTCCAATGAGCAGTTCTTC. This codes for CASRETSGGSNEQFF.

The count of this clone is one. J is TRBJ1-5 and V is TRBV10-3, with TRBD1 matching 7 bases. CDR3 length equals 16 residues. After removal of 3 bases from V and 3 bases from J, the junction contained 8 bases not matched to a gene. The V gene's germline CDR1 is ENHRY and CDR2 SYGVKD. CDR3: CAISEGQGQFNQPQHF. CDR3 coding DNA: TGTGCCATCAGTGAAGGTCAGGGACAGTTCAATCAGCCCCAGCATTTT.

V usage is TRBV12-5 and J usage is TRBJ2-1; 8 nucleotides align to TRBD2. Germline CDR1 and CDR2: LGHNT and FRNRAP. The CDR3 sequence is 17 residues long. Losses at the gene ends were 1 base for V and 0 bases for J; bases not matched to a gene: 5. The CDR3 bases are TGTGCTAGTGGTTTGGAACTAGCGGTTAGCTCCTACAATGAGCAGTTCTTC. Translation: CASGLELAVSSYNEQFF.

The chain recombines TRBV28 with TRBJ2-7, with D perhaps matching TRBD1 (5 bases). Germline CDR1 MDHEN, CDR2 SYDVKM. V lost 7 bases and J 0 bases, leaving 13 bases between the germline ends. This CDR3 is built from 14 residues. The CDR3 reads CASTFTGISYEQYF. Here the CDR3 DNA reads TGTGCCAGCACCTTTACAGGTATCTCCTACGAGCAGTACTTC.

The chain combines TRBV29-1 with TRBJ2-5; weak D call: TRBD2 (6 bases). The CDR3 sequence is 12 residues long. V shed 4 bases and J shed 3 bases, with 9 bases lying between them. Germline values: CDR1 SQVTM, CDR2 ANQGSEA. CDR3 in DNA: TGCAGCGTTGCTGGAGGGAAAGAGACCCAGTACTTC. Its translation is CSVAGGKETQYF.

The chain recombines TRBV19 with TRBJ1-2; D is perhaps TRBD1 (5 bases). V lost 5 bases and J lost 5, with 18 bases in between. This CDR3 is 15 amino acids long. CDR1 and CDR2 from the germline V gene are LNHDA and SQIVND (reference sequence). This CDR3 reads CASSAGTGGLYGYTF. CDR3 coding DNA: TGTGCCAGTAGTGCCGGGACGGGGGGTTTGTATGGCTACACCTTC. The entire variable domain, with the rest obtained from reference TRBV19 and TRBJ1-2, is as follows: DGGITQSPKYLFRKEGQNVTLSCEQNLNHDAMYWYRQDPGQGLRLIYYSQIVNDFQKGDIAEGYSVSREKKESFPLTVTSAQKNPTAFYLCASSAGTGGLYGYTFGSGTRLTVV.

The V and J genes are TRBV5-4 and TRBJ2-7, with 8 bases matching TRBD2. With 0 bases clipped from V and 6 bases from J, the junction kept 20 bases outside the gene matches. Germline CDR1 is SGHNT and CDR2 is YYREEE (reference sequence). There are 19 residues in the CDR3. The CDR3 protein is CASSLALCTGTRPLCEQYF. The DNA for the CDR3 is TGTGCCAGCAGCTTGGCCCTGTGTACCGGGACTAGACCACTTTGCGAGCAGTACTTC.

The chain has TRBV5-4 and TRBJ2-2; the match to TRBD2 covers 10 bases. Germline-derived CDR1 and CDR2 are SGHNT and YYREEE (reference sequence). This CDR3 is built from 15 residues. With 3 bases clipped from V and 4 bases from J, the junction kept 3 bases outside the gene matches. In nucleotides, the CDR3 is TGTGCCAGCAGCTCCGAGCGGGGGGGCACCGGGGAGCTGTTTTTT. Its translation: CASSSERGGTGELFF.

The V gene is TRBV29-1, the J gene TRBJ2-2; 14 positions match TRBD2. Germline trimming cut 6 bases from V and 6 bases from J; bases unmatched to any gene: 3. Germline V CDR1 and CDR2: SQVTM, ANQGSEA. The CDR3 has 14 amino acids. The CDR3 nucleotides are TGCAGCGTCGGGACTAGCGGGGGAGCCGGGGAGCTGTTTTTT. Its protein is CSVGTSGGAGELFF.

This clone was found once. This chain's CDR3 is CAISDGTKTYEQYF. CDR3 nucleotide sequence: TGTGCCATCAGTGACGGGACAAAGACCTACGAGCAGTACTTC. The chain combines TRBV10-3 with TRBJ2-7; D is possibly TRBD1 (6 bases). V lost 3 bases and J 2 bases, leaving 11 bases between the germline ends. The CDR3 loop spans 14 amino acids. Germline assignment: CDR1 ENHRY and CDR2 SYGVKD.

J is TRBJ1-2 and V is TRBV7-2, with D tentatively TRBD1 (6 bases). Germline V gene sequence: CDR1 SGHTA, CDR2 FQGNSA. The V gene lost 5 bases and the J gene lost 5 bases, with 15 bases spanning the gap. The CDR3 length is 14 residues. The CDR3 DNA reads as TGTGCCAGCAGCGCGAACAGGGTGAATTATGGCTACACCTTC. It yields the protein CASSANRVNYGYTF.

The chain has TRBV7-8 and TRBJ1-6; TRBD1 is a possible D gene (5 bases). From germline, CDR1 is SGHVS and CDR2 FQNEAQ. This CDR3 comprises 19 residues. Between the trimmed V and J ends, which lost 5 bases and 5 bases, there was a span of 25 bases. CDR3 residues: CASSRTRVEEKSDNSPLHF. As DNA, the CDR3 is TGTGCCAGCAGCCGTACCAGGGTCGAAGAAAAAAGCGATAATTCACCCCTCCACTTT.

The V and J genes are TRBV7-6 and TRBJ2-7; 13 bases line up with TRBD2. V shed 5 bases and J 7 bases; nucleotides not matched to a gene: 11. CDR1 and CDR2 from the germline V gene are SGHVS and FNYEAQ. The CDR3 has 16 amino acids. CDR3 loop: CASSLVTSGGTAEQYF. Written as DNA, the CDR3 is TGTGCCAGCAGCCTCGTGACTAGCGGGGGGACGGCAGAGCAGTACTTC.

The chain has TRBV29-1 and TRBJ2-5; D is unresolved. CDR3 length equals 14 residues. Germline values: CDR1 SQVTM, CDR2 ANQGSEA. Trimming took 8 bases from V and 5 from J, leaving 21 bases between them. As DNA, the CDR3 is TGCAGCATCAACTACCCGAGGCAACCGGAGACCCAGTACTTC. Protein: CSINYPRQPETQYF.

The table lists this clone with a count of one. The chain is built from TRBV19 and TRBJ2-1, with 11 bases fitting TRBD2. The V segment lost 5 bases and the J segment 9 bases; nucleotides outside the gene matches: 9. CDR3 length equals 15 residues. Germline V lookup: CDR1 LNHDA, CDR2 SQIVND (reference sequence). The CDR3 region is CASSGVAGGPFEQFF. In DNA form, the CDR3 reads TGTGCCAGTAGTGGGGTAGCGGGAGGGCCTTTTGAGCAGTTCTTC.

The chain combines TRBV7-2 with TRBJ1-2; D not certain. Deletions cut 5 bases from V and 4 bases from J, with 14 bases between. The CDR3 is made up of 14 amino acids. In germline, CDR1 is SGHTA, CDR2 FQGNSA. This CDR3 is CASSHLNRRYGYTF. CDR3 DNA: TGTGCCAGCAGCCACCTCAACAGACGCTATGGCTACACCTTC.

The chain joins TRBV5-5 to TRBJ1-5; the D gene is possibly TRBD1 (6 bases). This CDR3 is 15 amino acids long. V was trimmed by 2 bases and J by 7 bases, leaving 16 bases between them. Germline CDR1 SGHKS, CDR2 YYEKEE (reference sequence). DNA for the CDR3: TGTGCCAGCAGCTTTAACAGGGAAGGTTTGCAGCCCCAGCATTTT. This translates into CASSFNREGLQPQHF.

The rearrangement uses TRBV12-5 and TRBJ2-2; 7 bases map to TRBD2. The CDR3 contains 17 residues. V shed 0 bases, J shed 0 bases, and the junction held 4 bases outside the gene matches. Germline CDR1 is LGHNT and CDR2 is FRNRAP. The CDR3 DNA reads TGTGCTAGTGGTTTGGTAACGGGGGGAACGAACACCGGGGAGCTGTTTTTT. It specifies CASGLVTGGTNTGELFF. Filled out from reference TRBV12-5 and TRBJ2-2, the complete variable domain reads DARVTQTPRHKVTEMGQEVTMRCQPILGHNTVFWYRQTMMQGLELLAYFRNRAPLDDSGMPKDRFSAEMPDATLATLKIQPSEPRDSAVYFCASGLVTGGTNTGELFFGEGSRLTVL.

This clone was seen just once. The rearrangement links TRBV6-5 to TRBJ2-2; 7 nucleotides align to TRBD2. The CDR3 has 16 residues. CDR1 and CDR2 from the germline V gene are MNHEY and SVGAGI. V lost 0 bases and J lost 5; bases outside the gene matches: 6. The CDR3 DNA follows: TGTGCCAGCAGTTACTCCGGGGGGTTGAGAACCGGGGAGCTGTTTTTT. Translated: CASSYSGGLRTGELFF.

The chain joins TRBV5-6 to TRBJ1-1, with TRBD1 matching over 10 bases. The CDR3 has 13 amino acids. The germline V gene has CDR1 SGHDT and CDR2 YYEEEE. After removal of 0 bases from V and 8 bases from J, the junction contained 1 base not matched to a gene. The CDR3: CASSLGQGAEAFF. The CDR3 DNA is TGTGCCAGCAGCTTGGGACAGGGGGCGGAAGCTTTCTTT. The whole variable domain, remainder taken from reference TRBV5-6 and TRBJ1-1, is DAGVTQSPTHLIKTRGQQVTLRCSPKSGHDTVSWYQQALGQGPQFIFQYYEEEERQRGNFPDRFSGHQFPNYSSELNVNALLLGDSALYLCASSLGQGAEAFFGQGTRLTVV.

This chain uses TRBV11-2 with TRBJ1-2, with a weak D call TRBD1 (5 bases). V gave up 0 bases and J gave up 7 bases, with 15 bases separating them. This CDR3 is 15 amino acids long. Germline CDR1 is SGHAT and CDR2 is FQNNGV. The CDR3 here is CASSLDPRQTAGYTF. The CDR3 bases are TGTGCCAGCAGCTTAGATCCACGACAGACTGCTGGCTACACCTTC.

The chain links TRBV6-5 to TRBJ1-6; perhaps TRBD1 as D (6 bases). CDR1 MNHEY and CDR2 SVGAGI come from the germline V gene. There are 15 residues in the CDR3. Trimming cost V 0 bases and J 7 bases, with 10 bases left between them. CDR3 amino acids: CASSYSGRGNSPLHF. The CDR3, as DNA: TGTGCCAGCAGTTACTCGGGCAGGGGCAATTCACCCCTCCACTTT.

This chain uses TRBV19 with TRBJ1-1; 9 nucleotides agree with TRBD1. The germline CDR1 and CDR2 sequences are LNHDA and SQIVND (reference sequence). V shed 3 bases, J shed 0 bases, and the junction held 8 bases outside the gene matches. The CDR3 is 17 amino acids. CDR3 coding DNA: TGTGCCAGTAGTATGGACAGGGGCACGAGTTTGAACACTGAAGCTTTCTTT. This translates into CASSMDRGTSLNTEAFF.

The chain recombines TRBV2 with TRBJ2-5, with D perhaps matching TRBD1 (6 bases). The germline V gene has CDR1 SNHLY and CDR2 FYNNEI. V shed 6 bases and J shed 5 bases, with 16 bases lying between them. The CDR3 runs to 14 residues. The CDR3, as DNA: TGTGCCAGCAGCGAGAACAGGGATAGCGAGACCCAGTACTTC. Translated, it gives CASSENRDSETQYF.

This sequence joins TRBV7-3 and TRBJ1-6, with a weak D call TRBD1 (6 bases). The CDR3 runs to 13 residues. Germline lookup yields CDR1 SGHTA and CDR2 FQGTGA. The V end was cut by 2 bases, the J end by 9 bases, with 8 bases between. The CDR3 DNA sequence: TGTGCCAGCAGCTTAGGGGGCTCTTCACCCCTCCACTTT. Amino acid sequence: CASSLGGSSPLHF.

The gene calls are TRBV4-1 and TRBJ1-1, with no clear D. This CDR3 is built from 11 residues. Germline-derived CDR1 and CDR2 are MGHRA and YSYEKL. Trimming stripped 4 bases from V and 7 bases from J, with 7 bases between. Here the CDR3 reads CASSLHGEAFF. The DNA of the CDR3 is TGCGCCAGCAGCCTGCACGGTGAAGCTTTCTTT.